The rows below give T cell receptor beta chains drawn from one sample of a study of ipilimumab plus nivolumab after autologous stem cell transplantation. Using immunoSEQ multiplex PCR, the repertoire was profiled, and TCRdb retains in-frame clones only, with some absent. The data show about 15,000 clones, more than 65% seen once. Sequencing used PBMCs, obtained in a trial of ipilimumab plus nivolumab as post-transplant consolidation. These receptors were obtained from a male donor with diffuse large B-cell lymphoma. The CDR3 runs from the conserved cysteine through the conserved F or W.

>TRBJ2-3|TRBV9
CASSVGDSGTDTQYF
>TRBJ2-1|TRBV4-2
CASSLAWEGNEQFF
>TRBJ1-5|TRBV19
CASSRTAVGSNQPQHF
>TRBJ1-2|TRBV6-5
CASRTGARGYTF
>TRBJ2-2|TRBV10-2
CASSVQYTGELFF
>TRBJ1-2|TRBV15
CATSSANYGYTF
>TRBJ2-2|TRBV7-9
CASSPRGATGELFF
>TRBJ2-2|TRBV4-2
CASSQLAGYPGELFF
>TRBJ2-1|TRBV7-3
CASSSRQGGTHEQFF
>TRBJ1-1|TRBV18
CASSPLGQGAQRGTTEAFF
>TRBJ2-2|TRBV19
CASQKSGQLRYTGELFF
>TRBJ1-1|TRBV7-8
CASSFSQGTEAFF
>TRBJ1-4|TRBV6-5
CASSTGGGGEKLFF
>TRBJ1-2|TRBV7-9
CASRAGRNYGYTF
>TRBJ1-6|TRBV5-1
CASSPLTATNSPLHF
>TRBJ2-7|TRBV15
CATSSLGPELAGSSYEQYF
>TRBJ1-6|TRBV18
CASSPQDRGSPLHF
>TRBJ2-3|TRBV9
CASSAIDREGRQQYF
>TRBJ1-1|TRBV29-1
CSVDRDYTEAFF
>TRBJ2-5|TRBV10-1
CASSYGGSEETQYF
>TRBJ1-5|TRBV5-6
CASSLGTGGGQPQHF
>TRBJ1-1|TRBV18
CASSDGQGSYTEAFF
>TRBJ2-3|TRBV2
CASSVAGGRADTQYF
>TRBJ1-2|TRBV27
CASSSGGYTF
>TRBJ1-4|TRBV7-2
CASSDRAPNEKLFF
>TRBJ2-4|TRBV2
CASRGMARAVQYF
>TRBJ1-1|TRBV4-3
CASSQRDRAELPMNTEAFF
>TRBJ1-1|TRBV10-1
CASSGPDFGTEAFF